One and the same sample provided the 20 T cell receptor beta chains below, sequenced in a study of CD8+ T cells in alopecia areata. RNA was isolated and reverse transcribed to cDNA, the sequencing template. The table came from immunoSEQ multiplex PCR; TCRdb's copy has only in-frame clones and leaves some out. Recorded here are 4,500 to 7,000 clones, none singletons. Time point indicated: mouse skin 6 weeks after grafting, around onset of hair loss. The material was skin, obtained at week 6. The receptors were gathered from a C3H/HeJ mouse with alopecia areata. The mice in this strain carry MHC haplotype H2-k.

As regards this clone: Germline and genes here are mouse. The read comes to an end 4 residues before the CDR3 does, leaving the germline J gene to fill in the end. This sequence joins TRBV13-1 and TRBJ2-7; 7 bases are shared with TRBD2. The CDR3 contains 15 residues. CDR1 is NSHNY and CDR2 is SYGAGN in the germline V gene. The J segment lost 2 bases and the V segment lost 0 bases, leaving 5 bases of the junction unmatched. The CDR3 region is CASSDVWGYTYEQYF. The covered CDR3 bases are TGTGCCAGCAGTGATGTCTGGGGGTACACCTAT.

This clone was counted only a few times. Gene names are mouse gene names. The read ends 4 residues shy of where the CDR3 ends; the end is completed using the germline J gene. The chain joins TRBV13-3 to TRBJ1-1, with TRBD1 matching 7 bases. CDR1 is NNHDY and CDR2 is SYVADS in the germline V gene. This CDR3 spans 14 amino acids. J was trimmed by 0 bases and V by 6 bases; bases with no gene match: 5. The CDR3 region is CASITGTANTEVFF. The CDR3 DNA, read in part, is TGTGCCAGCATCACCGGGACAGCAAACACA.

In its sample, this clone was seen a few times. Any gene name here is a mouse gene name. The CDR3 end lies 4 residues beyond the end of the read and is filled in from the germline J gene. V and J are TRBV13-2 and TRBJ2-5, with TRBD2 matching 9 bases. Germline CDR1 and CDR2: NNHNN and SYGAGS (reference sequence). J was trimmed by 3 bases and V by 3 bases; bases with no gene match: 5. The CDR3 is made up of 15 amino acids. The CDR3 bases that were read are TGTGCCAGCGGTGCCCAGACTGGGGGTCAAGAC. Encoded protein: CASGAQTGGQD. The full CDR3 sequence reads CASGAQTGGQDTQYF.

Points on this clone: The gene names here belong to mouse. The sequence runs out 4 residues before the end of the CDR3; the remainder is reconstructed from the germline J gene. J is TRBJ2-5 and V is TRBV31, with D perhaps matching TRBD2 (5 bases). The CDR3 has 14 amino acids. Germline CDR1 and CDR2: GKSSPN and SITVG. Trimming removed 1 base from V and 0 bases from J, with 8 bases in between. The CDR3 loop is CAWSPWDNQDTQYF. The sequenced part of the CDR3 DNA is TGTGCCTGGAGTCCCTGGGATAACCAAGAC.

In this sample, this clone turned up many times. Germline and genes: mouse. The read comes to an end 4 residues before the CDR3 does, leaving the germline J gene to fill in the end. The V call is TRBV13-2, the J call TRBJ1-1; D possibly corresponds to TRBD1 (6 bases). Looked up from germline, CDR1 is NNHNN and CDR2 is SYGAGS (reference sequence). The V and J ends lost 5 bases and 4 bases respectively, with 6 bases between them. The length of the CDR3 is 11 residues. CDR3 bases read: TGTGCCAGCGGCAGGGGCACA. Translated, it gives CASGRGT. The entire CDR3 is CASGRGTEVFF.

This clone was counted only a few times. Germline and genes here are mouse. The sequenced CDR3 bases are TGTGCCAGCAGTATGACAGGGAATAACTATGCT. Protein: CASSMTGNNYA. The complete CDR3 reads CASSMTGNNYAEQFF. V is TRBV19 and J is TRBJ2-1; 7 nucleotides match TRBD1. The read halts 4 residues ahead of the CDR3 end, with the missing end drawn from the germline J gene. With 2 bases clipped from V and 0 bases from J, the junction kept 2 bases outside the gene matches. Looked up from germline, CDR1 is FNHDT and CDR2 is SITEND (reference sequence). This CDR3 has 15 residues.

This clone was seen only a few times. Gene names denote mouse genes. Read sequence stops 4 residues before the CDR3 end, and the germline J gene provides the missing end. The V gene is TRBV13-2, the J gene TRBJ2-1; 8 positions agree with TRBD2. CDR1 is NNHNN and CDR2 is SYGAGS in the germline V gene (reference sequence). The CDR3 extends over 15 amino acids. After removal of 1 base from V and 3 bases from J, the junction contained 3 bases not matched to a gene. Incomplete CDR3 DNA: TGTGCCAGCGGTGATTCGGGGGGGCGCTATGCT. Translated, it gives CASGDSGGRYA. The whole CDR3 sequence reads CASGDSGGRYAEQFF.

For this clone: Mouse gene names apply. The read stops 4 residues short of the end of the CDR3; the missing end is completed from the germline J gene. This chain uses TRBV19 with TRBJ2-3, with 8 bases fitting TRBD1. The CDR3 runs to 14 residues. From germline, CDR1 is FNHDT and CDR2 SITEND (reference sequence). V dropped 5 bases and J dropped 1; count of bases not matched to a gene: 3. The CDR3 here is CASRQGAGAETLYF. CDR3 bases read: TGTGCCAGCAGGCAGGGGGCGGGTGCAGAA. Full variable domain (outside the CDR3, taken from reference TRBV19 and TRBJ2-3): GGIITQTPKFLIGQEGQKLTLKCQQNFNHDTMYWYRQDSGKGLRLIYYSITENDLQKGDLSEGYDASREKKSSFSLTVTSAQKNEMAVFLCASRQGAGAETLYFGSGTRLTVL.

This clone was detected only a few times. Germline and junction disagree at one end, which may indicate a read error. These gene names are mouse names. Read coverage stops 3 residues before the CDR3 terminus; the germline J gene supplies the remainder. The V gene is TRBV13-1, the J gene TRBJ1-6; D not certain. TRBJ1-6 belongs to the ORF category, with a function that is uncertain. The germline V gene encodes CDR1 NSHNY and CDR2 SYGAGN. CDR3 length equals 13 residues. Incomplete CDR3 DNA: TGTGCCAGCGGTGATGCAAGGAATTCGCCC. Protein sequence: CASGDARNSP. In full, the CDR3 reads CASGDARNSPLYF.

This clone was observed at least ten times. Genes and germline come from the mouse. The read falls 4 residues short of the CDR3 end, and the missing part is taken from the germline J gene. This sequence joins TRBV1 and TRBJ2-1, with 10 bases lining up with TRBD1. J gave up 6 bases and V 2 bases, and 4 bases lay outside the gene matches. CDR1 NSQYPW and CDR2 LRSPGD come from the germline V gene (reference sequence). The CDR3 contains 15 residues. Incomplete CDR3 DNA: TGCACCTGCAGTGCACCGGGACAGGGGAGTGCT. Its translation: CTCSAPGQGSA. The entire CDR3 protein is CTCSAPGQGSAEQFF.

The sample holds a few counts of this clone. Gene names are the mouse ones. The CDR3 end is not reached by the read, which stops 4 residues before it; the germline J gene fills it in. J is TRBJ2-4 and V is TRBV13-3, with 9 bases lining up with TRBD2. The germline V gene has CDR1 NNHDY and CDR2 SYVADS. The CDR3 is made up of 14 amino acids. Trimming cost V 5 bases and J 1 base; bases outside gene matches: 2. The sequenced CDR3 bases are TGTGCCAGCAGGGACTGGGGCCGTCAAAAC. It yields the protein CASRDWGRQN. Given in full, the CDR3 is CASRDWGRQNTLYF.

In this sample, this clone turned up a few times. Mouse gene names and germline throughout. The CDR3 is cut off 4 residues early in the read; its end comes from the germline J gene. The J gene is TRBJ2-7, the V gene TRBV19, with TRBD1 identical over 9 bases. The CDR3 has 15 residues. The germline V gene encodes CDR1 FNHDT and CDR2 SITEND (reference sequence). The sequenced CDR3 bases are TGTGCCAGCAGTATAGGCGGGACAGGGAGACAT. Translation gives CASSIGGTGRH. The CDR3 as a whole reads CASSIGGTGRHEQYF.

By sample fraction, this clone is medium-sized. Gene names denote mouse genes. Read coverage stops 4 residues before the CDR3 terminus; the germline J gene supplies the remainder. The chain has TRBV13-3 and TRBJ2-5, with 9 positions matching TRBD2. After removal of 4 bases from V and 3 bases from J, the junction contained 6 bases not matched to a gene. CDR3 length: 15 amino acids. Germline assignment: CDR1 NNHDY and CDR2 SYVADS. The CDR3 sequence is CASSPRLGEQDTQYF. The sequenced part of the CDR3 DNA is TGTGCCAGCAGTCCCCGACTGGGGGAGCAAGAC.

Notes on this clone: Mouse gene names apply. The read ends 4 residues shy of where the CDR3 ends; the end is completed using the germline J gene. V usage is TRBV13-2 and J usage is TRBJ2-4; TRBD2 matches 12 bases. This CDR3 spans 13 amino acids. Germline CDR1 is NNHNN and CDR2 is SYGAGS (reference sequence). The CDR3 loop reads CASGGLGGNTLYF. The CDR3 DNA, read in part, is TGTGCCAGCGGGGGACTGGGGGGAAAC.

To note about this clone: Mouse germline and gene names are used. Read coverage stops 4 residues before the CDR3 terminus; the germline J gene supplies the remainder. The chain combines TRBV19 with TRBJ2-2; 8 positions agree with TRBD2. This CDR3 has 16 residues. Germline V gives CDR1 FNHDT, CDR2 SITEND (reference sequence). V gave up 2 bases and J gave up 4 bases; unmatched junction bases: 7. CDR3 DNA (partial): TGTGCCAGCAGTATTAGGGGGGGGGCGGCCACCGGG. Amino acids: CASSIRGGAATG. The full CDR3 protein reads CASSIRGGAATGQLYF. The full variable domain, completed using reference TRBV19 and TRBJ2-2, is GGIITQTPKFLIGQEGQKLTLKCQQNFNHDTMYWYRQDSGKGLRLIYYSITENDLQKGDLSEGYDASREKKSSFSLTVTSAQKNEMAVFLCASSIRGGAATGQLYFGEGSKLTVL.

In this sample, this clone turned up many times. Gene names denote mouse genes. The read gets to within 4 residues of the CDR3 end, and the germline J gene fills in the rest. This chain uses TRBV13-3 with TRBJ2-7; 10 bases line up with TRBD2. Per the germline V gene, CDR1 is NNHDY and CDR2 is SYVADS. The CDR3 length is 13 residues. The sequenced part of the CDR3 DNA is TGTGCCAGCAGTTGGGACTGGGGTTAT. Translation gives CASSWDWGY. The full-length CDR3 reads as CASSWDWGYEQYF.

This clone was detected a few times. Mouse germline and gene names are used. The read falls 4 residues short of the CDR3 end, and the missing part is taken from the germline J gene. V gene TRBV3 combines with J gene TRBJ2-7; 12 bases align to TRBD2. The germline V gene has CDR1 SNHLY and CDR2 FYNGKV (reference sequence). The CDR3 has 15 residues. CDR3 region: CASSEPDWGGYEQYF. The CDR3 DNA, read in part, is TGTGCCAGCAGCGAACCGGACTGGGGGGGTTAT.

This clone turned up a few times. An end of the junction differs from the germline gene, which may be a read error. Gene names and germline match the mouse. The read falls 4 residues short of the CDR3 end, and the missing part is taken from the germline J gene. This chain joins TRBV19 and TRBJ1-1; 7 bases are a match to TRBD1. Germline V gene data show CDR1 as FNHDT and CDR2 as SITEND (reference sequence). The CDR3 sequence is 14 residues long. The covered CDR3 bases are TGTGCCAGCAATATAGACAGGGCGAACACA. Protein sequence: CASNIDRANT. The complete CDR3 protein is CASNIDRANTEVFF.

This clone was counted a few times. Gene names follow the mouse nomenclature. The CDR3 end lies 4 residues beyond the end of the read and is filled in from the germline J gene. The V gene is TRBV13-3, the J gene TRBJ2-3; TRBD1 matches 10 bases. Losses at the gene ends were 3 bases for V and 3 bases for J; bases not matched to a gene: 4. Germline V gene sequence: CDR1 NNHDY, CDR2 SYVADS. CDR3 length: 15 amino acids. Incomplete CDR3 DNA: TGTGCCAGCAGTGGGCGGGGACAGGGGGCAGAA. Translating it yields CASSGRGQGAE. The full CDR3 is CASSGRGQGAETLYF.

This clone has only a few counts. Gene names follow the mouse nomenclature. The CDR3 is cut off 4 residues early in the read; its end comes from the germline J gene. V usage is TRBV19 and J usage is TRBJ1-2, with D possibly being TRBD1 (5 bases). The germline CDR1 and CDR2 sequences are FNHDT and SITEND (reference sequence). This CDR3 is built from 14 residues. The V end lost 1 base, the J end lost 0 bases, and 7 bases lay between the germline ends. The CDR3 bases that were read are TGTGCCAGCAGTATACCAGGGTCAAACTCC. It codes for CASSIPGSNS. The complete CDR3 reads CASSIPGSNSDYTF. The full variable domain, completed using reference TRBV19 and TRBJ1-2, is GGIITQTPKFLIGQEGQKLTLKCQQNFNHDTMYWYRQDSGKGLRLIYYSITENDLQKGDLSEGYDASREKKSSFSLTVTSAQKNEMAVFLCASSIPGSNSDYTFGSGTRLLVI.